This T cell receptor beta chain was sequenced during a study of OX40 agonist ivuxolimab in advanced cancers. Study in general: Patients enrolled in dose escalation were diagnosed with hepatocellular carcinoma, melanoma, renal cell or head and neck cancer.

This CDR3 comprises 17 residues. V shed 3 bases and J 2 bases; nucleotides not matched to a gene: 6. In germline, CDR1 is GTSNPN, CDR2 SVGIG (reference sequence). Samples were taken at baseline and on day 1 of cycles 4 and 7. Repertoires were generated with immunoSEQ multiplex PCR, while TCRdb's copy carries only in-frame clones and drops some. Of approximately 75,000 clones in the sample, around 85% were seen once. The TCR sequence derives from an adult with an advanced solid tumor such as melanoma, head and neck, liver or kidney cancer. The specimen comprised CD4+ or CD8+ T cells sorted from blood, sampled in a trial of the OX40 agonist ivuxolimab. The chain employs TRBV30 and TRBJ2-3, with 15 bases aligning to TRBD2. DNA of the CDR3: TGTGCCTGGAGCGCGGGACTAGCGGGAGGAAACACAGATACGCAGTATTTT. It codes for CAWSAGLAGGNTDTQYF. Full variable domain (outside the CDR3, taken from reference TRBV30 and TRBJ2-3): SQTIHQWPATLVQPVGSPLSLECTVEGTSNPNLYWYRQAAGRGLQLLFYSVGIGQISSEVPQNLSASRPQDRQFILSSKKLLLSDSGFYLCAWSAGLAGGNTDTQYFGPGTRLTVL.